Listed here are 2 T cell receptor beta chains from one sample, sequenced in a study of molecular identifiers for immune sequencing clone quantification. TCRdb used MiXCR to reprocess the PCR reads, holding one entry per CDR3 protein. The sample records about 640,000 distinct CDR3 sequences, about 20% being singletons. The sequenced material came from naive CD8+ T cells from blood, with Jurkat cell RNA spiked in. Subset indicated: FACS-sorted CD8+CD4-CCR7+CD45RA+ naive T cells. The origin of the receptors is a human donor in good health. Some libraries in this study had Jurkat cell RNA spiked in.

The chain is built from TRBV4-3 and TRBJ2-1, with 11 bases lining up with TRBD2. Germline-derived CDR1 and CDR2 are LGHNA and YSLEER. CDR3 size: 17 residues. V shed 1 base and J 4 bases; nucleotides not matched to a gene: 6. The CDR3 DNA follows: TGCGCCAGCAGCCAAGTAGGTAGCGGGAGGGAATACAATGAGCAGTTCTTC. This sequence encodes CASSQVGSGREYNEQFF.

This clonotype occurred many times. V is TRBV3-1 and J is TRBJ1-5; weak D call: TRBD1 (5 bases). The V gene lost 0 bases and the J gene lost 4 bases, with 7 bases spanning the gap. The CDR3 is 14 amino acids. Germline loops: CDR1 LGHDT, CDR2 YNNKEL (reference sequence). CDR3 in DNA: TGTGCCAGCAGCCAAGAAAACAGGAATCAGCCCCAGCATTTT. It codes for CASSQENRNQPQHF. Drawing the rest from reference TRBV3-1 and TRBJ1-5, the complete variable domain is DTAVSQTPKYLVTQMGNDKSIKCEQNLGHDTMYWYKQDSKKFLKIMFSYNNKELIINETVPNRFSPKSPDKAHLNLHINSLELGDSAVYFCASSQENRNQPQHFGDGTRLSIL.